The subject of this entry is one T cell receptor beta chain. Its antigen is currently unknown. TCRB transcripts that were expressed got sequenced, as all of the isolated RNA had been reverse transcribed. Some clones are missing from TCRdb's copy, which holds only in-frame ones; the method was immunoSEQ multiplex PCR. The sample holds 200,000 to 250,000 clones, 27% seen once. Cells sorted by CD45RO/CCR7/CD25/CD127/CD95/CD27 comprised CD4+ naive, central memory, regulatory and stem cell-like memory cells. This entry belongs to a study of beta chain features in type 1 diabetes. Study details: Age, gender, cell numbers and subset yield matched between patients and controls. The samples had 85 million to 130 million sorted cells examined in all.

Study-level points and caveats: For cells with high TCR expression, cDNA sequencing could yield over-representation.

V lost 4 bases to trimming and J lost 4 bases, with 13 bases between them. Germline CDR1 and CDR2: GTSNPN and SVGIG (reference sequence). The length of the CDR3 is 13 residues. The origin of this receptor is a young man in good health. This chain links TRBV30 with TRBJ1-2, with D tentatively TRBD1 (5 bases). The source material was central memory CD4+ T cells from blood. CDR3 region: CAWNIERGYGYTF. DNA for the CDR3: TGTGCCTGGAACATCGAGAGGGGCTATGGCTACACCTTC.